The clone carrying this TCR beta chain was observed at least ten times. The target antigen is unknown. The germline CDR1 and CDR2 sequences are SEHNR and FQNEAQ (reference sequence). Trimming shortened V by 5 bases and J by 5 bases, and 5 bases separated the two germline ends. The CDR3 contains 11 residues. Individual cDNA molecules had unique molecular identifiers attached to them by the library. Source study methods: Samples had a median of approximately 89,000 TCRs, ranging roughly 23,224 to 690,600. From the 5' RACE reads, TCRdb called clonotypes with MiXCR, one entry per CDR3 protein. The V and J calls were determined by TCRdb, not by the authors. Among more than 140,000 distinct CDR3 sequences listed, about 4% were seen once. The template was total RNA from unfractionated whole blood. The sample comes from a study of human T cells and chemical hapten exposure. The wider study: Per-sample TCR yield variation was attributed mainly to small pooled library volume differences.

Study outcomes and limitations: After DPC sensitization, TCRs above 1 in 1000 frequency showed no change.

This receptor was identified in a female donor in good health. This sequence joins TRBV7-9 and TRBJ2-3; D gene ambiguous. The CDR3, as DNA: TGTGCCAGCAGCCACGGAGATACGCAGTATTTT. Translating it yields CASSHGDTQYF.